These 25 T cell receptor beta chains were sequenced from one sample in a study of blood T cell repertoires in COVID-19. Sequencing was performed with immunoSEQ multiplex PCR; in TCRdb, only in-frame clones are kept and a portion is missing. The sample has approximately 300,000 clones, 89% seen once; the top ten hold roughly a tenth. Sequences were obtained from PBMCs or T cells enriched from blood (not recorded which). Receptor source: a woman between 25 and 40 years old who had recovered from COVID-19.

The chain uses TRBV5-4 and TRBJ2-5; TRBD2 aligns across 11 bases. J gave up 5 bases and V 3 bases, and 6 bases lay outside the gene matches. The CDR3 is made up of 15 amino acids. Germline CDR1 SGHNT, CDR2 YYREEE (reference sequence). The CDR3 bases are TGTGCCAGCAGCTACTTCGTAGCGGGAGGGGAGACCCAGTACTTC. Amino acid sequence: CASSYFVAGGETQYF. Full variable domain (rest looked up from reference TRBV5-4 and TRBJ2-5): ETGVTQSPTHLIKTRGQQVTLRCSSQSGHNTVSWYQQALGQGPQFIFQYYREEENGRGNFPPRFSGLQFPNYSSELNVNALELDDSALYLCASSYFVAGGETQYFGPGTRLLVL.

This sequence joins TRBV9 and TRBJ1-1; D remains ambiguous. The V gene lost 4 bases and the J gene lost 3 bases, with 10 bases spanning the gap. Germline V gene sequence: CDR1 SGDLS, CDR2 YYNGEE. The CDR3 runs 13 residues. This chain's CDR3 is CASSTRDHTEAFF. In nucleotides, the CDR3 is TGTGCCAGCAGCACGAGGGATCACACTGAAGCTTTCTTT.

This clone was seen just once. V and J are TRBV7-9 and TRBJ2-7, with 7 bases identical to TRBD2. The length of the CDR3 is 15 residues. Trimming cost V 2 bases and J 2 bases; bases outside gene matches: 6. The germline CDR1 and CDR2 sequences are SEHNR and FQNEAQ (reference sequence). The CDR3 DNA reads as TGTGCCAGCAGCTTAATGGGAGGACTAGCCTACGAGCAGTACTTC. It yields the protein CASSLMGGLAYEQYF.

V usage is TRBV19 and J usage is TRBJ1-4; maybe TRBD1 (6 bases). V lost 7 bases and J lost 5, with 11 bases in between. The V gene's germline CDR1 is LNHDA and CDR2 SQIVND (reference sequence). CDR3 length equals 13 residues. The CDR3 DNA follows: TGTGCCAGTAATGACAGGCGAAATGAAAAACTGTTTTTT. This sequence encodes CASNDRRNEKLFF. The variable domain in full, completed from reference TRBV19 and TRBJ1-4, reads DGGITQSPKYLFRKEGQNVTLSCEQNLNHDAMYWYRQDPGQGLRLIYYSQIVNDFQKGDIAEGYSVSREKKESFPLTVTSAQKNPTAFYLCASNDRRNEKLFFGSGTQLSVL.

The rearrangement joins TRBV5-1 to TRBJ1-1; possible D gene TRBD1, 5 bases. This CDR3 is 14 amino acids long. The ends were cut back, 1 base at V and 5 bases at J, with 12 bases in the middle. CDR1 and CDR2 (germline): SGHRS, YFSETQ. CDR3 in amino acids: CASSLLGGRTEAFF. Here the CDR3 DNA reads TGCGCCAGCAGCTTGCTCGGGGGAAGGACTGAAGCTTTCTTT.

The table lists this clone with a few counts. This sequence joins TRBV2 and TRBJ1-2; 7 positions agree with TRBD1. Per the germline V gene, CDR1 is SNHLY and CDR2 is FYNNEI. With 7 bases clipped from V and 5 bases from J, the junction kept 4 bases outside the gene matches. CDR3 length: 12 residues. The CDR3, as DNA: TGTGCCAGCAAGGACAGGCCATATGGCTACACCTTC. Translation: CASKDRPYGYTF. The variable domain in full, completed from reference TRBV2 and TRBJ1-2, reads EPEVTQTPSHQVTQMGQEVILRCVPISNHLYFYWYRQILGQKVEFLVSFYNNEISEKSEIFDDQFSVERPDGSNFTLKIRSTKLEDSAMYFCASKDRPYGYTFGSGTRLTVV.

The gene calls are TRBV28 and TRBJ2-4, with D possibly matching TRBD1 (5 bases). CDR1 MDHEN and CDR2 SYDVKM come from the germline V gene. The germline V and J ends were trimmed by 3 bases and 3 bases, with 12 bases remaining between them. The CDR3 runs to 15 residues. CDR3 in DNA: TGTGCCAGCAGTTTCCGGCTTAGGGGCAAAAACATTCAGTACTTC. Its translation is CASSFRLRGKNIQYF.

The chain joins TRBV2 to TRBJ1-1; D is possibly TRBD1 (5 bases). The germline V gene has CDR1 SNHLY and CDR2 FYNNEI. This CDR3 contains 14 residues. Between the trimmed V and J ends, which lost 8 bases and 1 base, there was a span of 14 bases. CDR3 region: CASPSGGGNTEAFF. CDR3 bases: TGTGCCAGCCCGAGTGGGGGGGGGAACACTGAAGCTTTCTTT.

The chain couples TRBV19 to TRBJ2-1; tentative D call: TRBD2 (6 bases). In germline, CDR1 is LNHDA, CDR2 SQIVND (reference sequence). Trimming removed 1 base at V and 2 bases at J, with 15 bases between. This CDR3 has 17 amino acids. CDR3 nucleotide sequence: TGTGCCAGTAGTATAGGAAACACGGAGGGCGCCTACAATGAGCAGTTCTTC. It is translated as CASSIGNTEGAYNEQFF.

This clone was recorded only once. The CDR3 loop is CASSSRQGVNYGYTF. CDR3 DNA: TGTGCCAGCAGTTCCCGACAGGGGGTGAACTATGGCTACACCTTC. The V call is TRBV28, the J call TRBJ1-2; TRBD1 agrees at 9 bases. Germline CDR1 and CDR2: MDHEN and SYDVKM. The CDR3 consists of 15 residues. Unmatched junction bases numbered 5, after V lost 4 bases and J lost 2 bases.

V gene TRBV11-2 combines with J gene TRBJ1-6, with 12 bases lining up with TRBD1. The CDR3 has 16 amino acids. CDR1 and CDR2 from the germline V gene are SGHAT and FQNNGV. Trimming at V came to 5 bases and at J to 8 bases, leaving 7 bases not matched to a gene. CDR3 nucleotide sequence: TGTGCCAGCAGCAGGGGGACAGGGGGCGCGGATTCACCCCTCCACTTT. This sequence encodes CASSRGTGGADSPLHF.

The V gene is TRBV12-3 or TRBV12-4, the J gene TRBJ1-2, with 7 bases fitting TRBD1. The CDR3 length is 13 residues. Germline trimming cut 3 bases from V and 7 bases from J; bases unmatched to any gene: 5. The CDR3 nucleotides are TGTGCCAGCAGTTTTGAGGGGGCTGGTGGCTACACCTTC. Amino acid sequence: CASSFEGAGGYTF.

V and J are TRBV20-1 and TRBJ2-7, with TRBD2 matching over 15 bases. J was trimmed by 7 bases and V by 3 bases; bases with no gene match: 4. The CDR3 consists of 14 residues. Germline V gives CDR1 DFQATT, CDR2 SNEGSKA (reference sequence). As DNA, the CDR3 is TGCAGTGCTAGTGAAGGACTAGCGGGAGGGGAGCAGTACTTC. This codes for CSASEGLAGGEQYF.

The chain couples TRBV7-3 to TRBJ2-7; a possible D gene is TRBD1 (5 bases). The CDR3 loop spans 14 amino acids. The ends were cut back, 2 bases at V and 6 bases at J, with 14 bases in the middle. Germline CDR1 reads SGHTA; CDR2 reads FQGTGA. The DNA for the CDR3 is TGTGCCAGCAGCTTATTGGGTAGGGGCGGCGAGCAGTACTTC. Protein: CASSLLGRGGEQYF.

This chain joins TRBV28 and TRBJ1-2; 7 nucleotides match TRBD1. The length of the CDR3 is 14 residues. Germline lookup yields CDR1 MDHEN and CDR2 SYDVKM. V lost 4 bases to trimming and J lost 4 bases; unmatched junction nucleotides: 6. The chain's CDR3 is CASSSDRTFYGYTF. In nucleotides, the CDR3 is TGTGCCAGCAGTTCGGACAGGACTTTCTATGGCTACACCTTC.

This clone came up once. This sequence joins TRBV4-1 and TRBJ2-3, with a weak D call TRBD2 (5 bases). Germline CDR1 MGHRA, CDR2 YSYEKL. V was shortened by 0 bases and J by 4 bases, with 17 bases between the two germline ends. The CDR3 is 17 residues long. DNA of the CDR3: TGCGCCAGCAGCCAAGATCCGAGGACTGCCCTATCAGATACGCAGTATTTT. Translated: CASSQDPRTALSDTQYF.

The CDR3 nucleotides read TGCGCCAGCAGCCCGGAAACAGGTTTCTCTGGAAACACCATATATTTT. Protein: CASSPETGFSGNTIYF. The chain employs TRBV5-1 and TRBJ1-3; D is possibly TRBD1 (5 bases). The CDR3 consists of 16 residues. The germline gives CDR1 SGHRS, CDR2 YFSETQ. Trimming stripped 4 bases from V and 0 bases from J, with 14 bases between.

The rearrangement links TRBV27 to TRBJ1-2, with D possibly TRBD1 on 5 matching bases. Germline V CDR1 and CDR2: MNHEY, SMNVEV (reference sequence). This CDR3 region has 21 residues. Trimming cost V 0 bases and J 4 bases, with 30 bases left between them. The CDR3 nucleotides read TGTGCCAGCAGTTTATCTCGGAACGCAATGTTAGGCGGGGGTCTTATCTATGGCTACACCTTC. Amino acids: CASSLSRNAMLGGGLIYGYTF.

This rearrangement joins TRBV19 to TRBJ2-3, with 11 bases fitting TRBD2. Germline CDR1 reads LNHDA; CDR2 reads SQIVND (reference sequence). V shed 5 bases and J 6 bases; nucleotides not matched to a gene: 10. The CDR3 is made up of 16 amino acids. The CDR3: CASSLPSGRKEDTQYF. The CDR3 DNA follows: TGTGCCAGTAGTCTTCCTAGCGGGAGGAAGGAGGATACGCAGTATTTT.

This chain uses TRBV29-1 with TRBJ1-3, with 8 bases that match TRBD1. This CDR3 spans 13 amino acids. Germline V lookup: CDR1 SQVTM, CDR2 ANQGSEA. The V segment lost 6 bases and the J segment 0 bases; nucleotides outside the gene matches: 1. The chain's CDR3 is CSVGTGSGNTIYF. The DNA of the CDR3 is TGCAGCGTCGGGACAGGCTCTGGAAACACCATATATTTT.

This rearrangement joins TRBV24-1 to TRBJ2-7; 11 bases align to TRBD1. V dropped 3 bases and J dropped 5; count of bases not matched to a gene: 5. Germline CDR1 and CDR2: KGHDR and SFDVKD. The CDR3 length is 15 residues. In DNA form, the CDR3 reads TGTGCCACCAGTGATCCCCGGGACAGGGGGAACGAGCAGTACTTC. Protein product: CATSDPRDRGNEQYF.

This clone showed up just a few times. The chain carries TRBV13 and TRBJ2-1; 8 bases are a match to TRBD1. This CDR3 has 15 residues. Germline values: CDR1 PRHDT, CDR2 FYEKMQ (reference sequence). V dropped 2 bases and J dropped 9; count of bases not matched to a gene: 9. The chain's CDR3 is CASSLQQGARGEQFF. The CDR3 DNA reads TGTGCCAGCAGCTTACAGCAGGGGGCTAGAGGTGAGCAGTTCTTC.

The V and J genes are TRBV29-1 and TRBJ2-1; the D is unclear. CDR1 is SQVTM and CDR2 is ANQGSEA in the germline V gene. Trimming took 3 bases from V and 0 from J, leaving 9 bases between them. This CDR3 contains 14 residues. The CDR3 nucleotides are TGCAGCGTTGAGGCCACCAGCTCCTACAATGAGCAGTTCTTC. This codes for CSVEATSSYNEQFF.

The genes are TRBV27 and TRBJ2-3, with D maybe TRBD1 (5 bases). Germline loops: CDR1 MNHEY, CDR2 SMNVEV (reference sequence). V was pared by 5 bases and J by 8 bases, with 11 bases between. CDR3 length equals 12 residues. The CDR3 loop is CASSPPRGTQYF. The CDR3 DNA reads TGTGCCAGCAGTCCCCCAAGGGGTACGCAGTATTTT.

V usage is TRBV11-2 and J usage is TRBJ2-7; 10 bases map to TRBD2. The J segment lost 1 base and the V segment lost 4 bases, leaving 16 bases of the junction unmatched. Germline V lookup: CDR1 SGHAT, CDR2 FQNNGV. The CDR3 is 19 amino acids. The CDR3 DNA follows: TGTGCCAGCAGCTCCGAACCATATAAACTAGCGGGATTGTCCTACGAGCAGTACTTC. Translating gives CASSSEPYKLAGLSYEQYF.